This T cell receptor (beta chain) came from a study of blood T cell dynamics during melanoma immunotherapy. As for the study in general: Patients with metastatic melanoma got pembrolizumab or nivolumab-ipilimumab as first-line care.

Overall study findings and caveats: It remained unknown if the driving T cell clones were melanoma-specific. Disease-control patients' PBMC repertoires became either more clonal or more diverse at W3.

Notes on this clone: Antigen unknown.

This sample's time point: pre-treatment baseline. The repertoire was sequenced with immunoSEQ multiplex PCR; TCRdb's copy has only in-frame clones and lacks some. The data show about 9,700 clones, 70% to 90% seen once. The CDR3 totals 14 residues. J lost 8 bases, V lost 2 bases, and 7 bases had no gene match. The germline V gene has CDR1 MDHEN and CDR2 SYDVKM. The sample was blood, taken from a patient treated with checkpoint blockade. V and J are TRBV28 and TRBJ2-3; TRBD1 agrees at 7 bases. The receptor was derived from a human donor with melanoma. DNA for the CDR3: TGTGCCAGCAGTTTAGTACAAGGGGGCGGTACGCAGTATTTT. Translation: CASSLVQGGGTQYF. Drawing the rest from reference TRBV28 and TRBJ2-3, the complete variable domain is DVKVTQSSRYLVKRTGEKVFLECVQDMDHENMFWYRQDPGLGLRLIYFSYDVKMKEKGDIPEGYSVSREKKERFSLILESASTNQTSMYLCASSLVQGGGTQYFGPGTRLTVL.